This T cell receptor beta chain was recorded in a study of human T cells and chemical hapten exposure. The CDR3 is made up of 14 amino acids. Trimming cost V 4 bases and J 3 bases; bases outside gene matches: 5. As for time point: patch test 2, 6 weeks after DPC sensitization. Treatment defined: therapeutic diphenylcyclopropenone sensitization with weekly scalp DPC. MiXCR, run by TCRdb on the RACE reads, gives a single entry per CDR3 protein. This table has over 65,000 distinct CDR3 sequences, around 10% appearing once. This clonotype was sampled from a man aged 18-30 years with alopecia areata. Some clones in this sample may be carry-over from other donors' samples. This chain joins TRBV12-3 or TRBV12-4 and TRBJ2-5, with 7 positions matching TRBD1. This sample comprised whole blood, obtained in connection with sensitization to the hapten diphenylcyclopropenone (DPC). CDR3 coding DNA: TGTGCCAGCAGTTCGCAGACAGGGAAAGAGACCCAGTACTTC. Its translation: CASSSQTGKETQYF.